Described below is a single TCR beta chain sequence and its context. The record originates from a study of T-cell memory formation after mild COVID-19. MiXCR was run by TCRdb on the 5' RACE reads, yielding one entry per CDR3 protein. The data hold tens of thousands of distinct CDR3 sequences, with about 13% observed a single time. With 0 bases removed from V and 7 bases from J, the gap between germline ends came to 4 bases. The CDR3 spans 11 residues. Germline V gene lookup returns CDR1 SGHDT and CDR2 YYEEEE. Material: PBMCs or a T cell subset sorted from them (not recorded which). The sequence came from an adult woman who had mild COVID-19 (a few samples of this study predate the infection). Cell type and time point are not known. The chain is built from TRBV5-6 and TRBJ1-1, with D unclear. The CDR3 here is CASSLADEAFF. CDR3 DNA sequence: TGTGCCAGCAGCTTGGCAGATGAAGCTTTCTTT.